The T cell receptor beta chain described here comes from a study of identical twins. Overall study findings and caveats: Out-of-frame alpha sequences shared by twins showed excess low generation probability.

This clonotype was detected only a few times. Its antigen remains unidentified. The trim removed 5 bases at V and 5 bases at J, leaving 5 bases unmatched. The CDR3 has 15 residues. Germline V gene lookup returns CDR1 ENHRY and CDR2 SYGVKD. TCRdb re-analysed the 5' RACE reads in MiXCR, keeping a single row per CDR3 protein. This table holds 1.5 million to 2 million distinct CDR3 sequences, around 29% found once. The sequenced sample was cord blood. This clonotype was obtained from a newborn girl in good health. The chain combines TRBV10-3 with TRBJ1-6; TRBD1 matches 8 bases. For the CDR3, the DNA is TGTGCCATCAGTCAACAGGGGGATGATAATTCACCCCTCCACTTT. This translates into CAISQQGDDNSPLHF.